This T cell receptor (beta chain) was sequenced for a study of spatial heterogeneity in lung cancer. Study details: Samples came from about 72 TRACERx patients with untreated early-stage lung cancer. Study-wide findings and caveats: In blood, ubiquitous expanded tumor TCRs appeared more at resection than follow-up.

Specified time point: blood at routine non-recurrence follow-up after resection. Unsorted whole RNA samples from tumor, nontumor lung or frozen PBMC were sequenced. TCRdb passed the 5' RACE reads through MiXCR, listing each CDR3 protein once. The sample holds around 44,000 distinct CDR3 sequences, 10% to 13% seen once. Comments on this clonotype: Its specificity is not known.

There are 16 residues in the CDR3. Germline V gives CDR1 MGHRA, CDR2 YSYEKL. Trimming cost V 2 bases and J 3 bases, with 13 bases left between them. Sequenced material: PBMCs, taken at follow-up. The sequence was collected from a female donor with early-stage non-small cell lung cancer. The genes are TRBV4-1 and TRBJ2-2; D may be TRBD1 (6 bases). As DNA, the CDR3 is TGCGCCAGCAGCCAATTTCAGGGGCTGGACACCGGGGAGCTGTTTTTT. Residues: CASSQFQGLDTGELFF.